The 20 T cell receptor beta chains presented below share a single source sample, sequenced in a study of blood T cell repertoires in COVID-19. Assay used: immunoSEQ multiplex PCR; TCRdb lists only in-frame clones, some missing. Among about 200,000 clones listed, 82% were seen once. Sequencing was carried out using PBMCs or T cells enriched from blood (not recorded which). The receptors derive from a man between 40 and 49 years old who had recovered from COVID-19.

The chain has TRBV7-9 and TRBJ2-1, with 7 bases identical to TRBD1. V gave up 11 bases and J gave up 9 bases; unmatched junction bases: 13. This CDR3 has 13 residues. Germline CDR1 and CDR2: SEHNR and FQNEAQ (reference sequence). CDR3 residues: CASQDQGEREQFF. DNA of the CDR3: TGTGCCTCGCAGGATCAGGGGGAGCGTGAGCAGTTCTTC.

The V and J genes are TRBV7-9 and TRBJ1-1, with D maybe TRBD1 (5 bases). Germline V lookup: CDR1 SEHNR, CDR2 FQNEAQ (reference sequence). Trimming left V 5 bases short and J 0 bases short, with 13 bases between. The CDR3 is made up of 15 amino acids. The chain's CDR3 is CASSPGGHMNTEAFF. The CDR3 bases are TGTGCCAGCAGCCCCGGCGGACATATGAACACTGAAGCTTTCTTT.

This chain joins TRBV4-2 and TRBJ2-3; 7 nucleotides align to TRBD2. The CDR3 totals 15 residues. Germline assignment: CDR1 LGHNA and CDR2 YNFKEQ. V lost 2 bases and J lost 2; bases outside the gene matches: 4. The CDR3 coding sequence is TGTGCCAGCAGCCAATCCCGGGGGGTCACAGATACGCAGTATTTT. Translated: CASSQSRGVTDTQYF.

This chain uses TRBV6-1 with TRBJ1-4; D may be TRBD1 (5 bases). The V end lost 4 bases, the J end lost 3 bases, and 15 bases lay between the germline ends. The V gene's germline CDR1 is MNHNS and CDR2 SASEGT. The CDR3 sequence is 16 residues long. CDR3 coding DNA: TGTGCCAGCAGTGCATTGTTTGGGGGGGCTAATGAAAAACTGTTTTTT. Amino acids: CASSALFGGANEKLFF.

In regard to this clone: The same CDR3 also results from other DNA sequences found in this sample. The chain has TRBV3-1 (or the pseudogene TRBV3-2) and TRBJ2-1; 9 bases are shared with TRBD1. Per the germline V gene, CDR1 is LGHDT and CDR2 is YNNKEL (reference sequence). J gave up 1 base and V 4 bases, and 2 bases lay outside the gene matches. This CDR3 has 15 amino acids. The CDR3 protein is CASSRTGASYNEQFF. As DNA, the CDR3 is TGTGCCAGCAGCCGGACAGGGGCGTCCTACAATGAGCAGTTCTTC.

This clone showed up just a few times. V usage is TRBV12-5 and J usage is TRBJ1-1; 8 bases map to TRBD1. There are 16 residues in the CDR3. CDR1 and CDR2 (germline): LGHNT, FRNRAP. The trim removed 2 bases at V and 11 bases at J, leaving 16 bases unmatched. CDR3 nucleotides: TGTGCTAGTGGTTTGACCGGACAGGCAGGGGGCCTCAGGGCTTTCTTT. It yields the protein CASGLTGQAGGLRAFF.

This chain joins TRBV5-6 and TRBJ1-5, with D maybe TRBD1 (5 bases). The V end was cut by 4 bases, the J end by 3 bases, with 11 bases between. Looked up from germline, CDR1 is SGHDT and CDR2 is YYEEEE. This CDR3 region has 14 residues. CDR3 DNA sequence: TGTGCCAGCAGCCGCCGACAGACCAATCAGCCCCAGCATTTT. Amino acids: CASSRRQTNQPQHF.

This chain uses TRBV6-6 with TRBJ2-7; 8 bases line up with TRBD2. J was trimmed by 0 bases and V by 6 bases; bases with no gene match: 7. Germline V gives CDR1 MNHNY, CDR2 SVGAGI (reference sequence). The CDR3 is made up of 15 amino acids. The CDR3 sequence: CASRDTSGHSYEQYF. For the CDR3, the DNA is TGTGCCAGCAGGGACACTAGCGGCCACTCCTACGAGCAGTACTTC.

The gene calls are TRBV5-1 and TRBJ2-1, with TRBD2 matching over 10 bases. The junction had 7 bases not matched to a gene; V was cut back by 4 bases and J by 9 bases. CDR1 SGHRS and CDR2 YFSETQ come from the germline V gene. The CDR3 runs to 14 residues. DNA of the CDR3: TGCGCCAGCAGCCTACGCCTAGCGGGAGCTGAGCAGTTCTTC. Its translation is CASSLRLAGAEQFF.

The chain employs TRBV7-8 and TRBJ1-5; D remains unclear. CDR1 is SGHVS, CDR2 FQNEAQ, per germline. This CDR3 contains 16 residues. The germline V and J ends were trimmed by 1 base and 3 bases, with 13 bases remaining between them. The CDR3 bases are TGTGCCAGCAGCTTAGGGGCACAGTCACACAATCAGCCCCAGCATTTT. Its protein product is CASSLGAQSHNQPQHF.

At least ten counts were recorded for this clone. The rearrangement uses TRBV4-1 and TRBJ2-2, with TRBD2 identical over 9 bases. J was trimmed by 4 bases and V by 0 bases; bases with no gene match: 9. Germline assignment: CDR1 MGHRA and CDR2 YSYEKL. This CDR3 comprises 18 residues. This chain's CDR3 is CASSQDFYSGSSTGELFF. The CDR3 bases are TGCGCCAGCAGCCAAGACTTTTATAGCGGGAGCTCCACCGGGGAGCTGTTTTTT.

The chain couples TRBV12-5 to TRBJ1-2; TRBD1 is a possible D gene (6 bases). The germline V and J ends were trimmed by 5 bases and 4 bases, with 20 bases remaining between them. Germline CDR1 and CDR2: LGHNT and FRNRAP. The CDR3 is made up of 16 amino acids. Written as DNA, the CDR3 is TGTGCTAGTGGTGATACTTCGGGACAAGCGCTCTATGGCTACACCTTC. This gives the protein CASGDTSGQALYGYTF.

The CDR3 is CASSSPGRTGELFF. The CDR3 DNA reads TGTGCCAGCAGTTCCCCGGGTCGCACCGGGGAGCTGTTTTTT. The J gene is TRBJ2-2, the V gene TRBV28; D unclear. The CDR3 is 14 residues long. Germline V gives CDR1 MDHEN, CDR2 SYDVKM. The V end was cut by 4 bases, the J end by 4 bases, with 10 bases between.

This clone was seen once. The chain recombines TRBV12-3 or TRBV12-4 with TRBJ2-1, with a possible D match to TRBD2 (6 bases). The V and J ends lost 3 bases and 6 bases respectively, with 9 bases between them. The CDR3 is 13 residues long. For the CDR3, the DNA is TGTGCCAGCAGTTTCGGGACTCCCAATGAGCAGTTCTTC. It translates to CASSFGTPNEQFF.

This chain connects TRBV5-4 to TRBJ2-2; D ambiguous. The CDR3 consists of 13 residues. Trimming shortened V by 2 bases and J by 4 bases, and 6 bases separated the two germline ends. Looked up from germline, CDR1 is SGHNT and CDR2 is YYREEE (reference sequence). CDR3 DNA: TGTGCCAGCAGCTTCAGATCCACCGGGGAGCTGTTTTTT. Amino acid sequence: CASSFRSTGELFF.

The chain employs TRBV19 and TRBJ2-5, with 12 bases lining up with TRBD2. Germline CDR1 LNHDA, CDR2 SQIVND (reference sequence). This CDR3 has 16 amino acids. V lost 6 bases and J lost 1; bases outside the gene matches: 6. CDR3 region: CASSQGLAGFQETQYF. CDR3 in DNA: TGTGCCAGTAGCCAGGGACTAGCGGGCTTCCAAGAGACCCAGTACTTC.

The chain joins TRBV7-3 to TRBJ2-2, with TRBD2 identical over 15 bases. CDR3 length: 20 amino acids. The V gene end was trimmed by 5 bases and the J gene end by 1 base; junction bases not matched to a gene: 11. Germline CDR1 and CDR2: SGHTA and FQGTGA. The CDR3 bases are TGTGCCAGCAGCCGAGGACTAGCGGGAGGGCCTCCTTTGAACACCGGGGAGCTGTTTTTT. Translation: CASSRGLAGGPPLNTGELFF.

This chain joins TRBV2 and TRBJ1-6, with 7 bases fitting TRBD1. With 4 bases clipped from V and 9 bases from J, the junction kept 15 bases outside the gene matches. CDR1 SNHLY and CDR2 FYNNEI come from the germline V gene. The CDR3 is 17 amino acids. The CDR3 protein is CASSVTGTALPRSPLHF. DNA for the CDR3: TGTGCCAGCAGTGTAACCGGGACAGCGCTCCCCCGTTCACCCCTCCACTTT. Combining the CDR3 with reference TRBV2 and TRBJ1-6 gives the whole variable domain EPEVTQTPSHQVTQMGQEVILRCVPISNHLYFYWYRQILGQKVEFLVSFYNNEISEKSEIFDDQFSVERPDGSNFTLKIRSTKLEDSAMYFCASSVTGTALPRSPLHFGNGTRLTVT.

This clone appeared once. This rearrangement joins TRBV4-1 to TRBJ2-1; no firm D call. Germline V gives CDR1 MGHRA, CDR2 YSYEKL. The CDR3 runs 15 residues. V was clipped by 3 bases and J by 0 bases, with 9 bases between them. The CDR3 bases are TGCGCCAGCAGCCAGACTCCGGGCTCCTACAATGAGCAGTTCTTC. As protein: CASSQTPGSYNEQFF.

V gene TRBV6-5 combines with J gene TRBJ2-7; 8 bases match TRBD2. CDR3 length: 12 amino acids. The germline gives CDR1 MNHEY, CDR2 SVGAGI. The J segment lost 4 bases and the V segment lost 7 bases, leaving 3 bases of the junction unmatched. CDR3 nucleotides: TGTGCCAGCACAGCGGGAGCGTACGAGCAGTACTTC. Amino acids: CASTAGAYEQYF.